This T cell receptor (beta chain) was recovered during a study of OX40 agonist ivuxolimab in advanced cancers. For the study at large: The patients' treatment was ivuxolimab, an agonistic anti-OX40 (CD134) antibody. Previous treatment with anti-PD-1, anti-PD-L1 or anti-CTLA-4 therapy was allowed; more than 35% had received some. Study conclusions and caveats: Expanded clones were, on average, more numerous among CD8+ T cells than CD4+.

The repertoire was sequenced with immunoSEQ multiplex PCR; TCRdb's copy has only in-frame clones and lacks some. The profile shows tens of thousands of clones, 84% of them singletons. This clone occurred once. Antigen unknown. Unmatched junction bases numbered 6, after V lost 2 bases and J lost 5 bases. The V gene's germline CDR1 is SGHVS and CDR2 FQNEAQ. This CDR3 comprises 15 residues. The source material was CD4+ or CD8+ T cells sorted from blood, sampled in a trial of the OX40 agonist ivuxolimab. This sequence joins TRBV7-8 and TRBJ2-7; 10 positions agree with TRBD1. The sequence came from an adult with an advanced solid tumor such as melanoma, head and neck, liver or kidney cancer. In nucleotides, the CDR3 is TGTGCCAGCAGCTTAATCCGGGACAGGGGCCACGAGCAGTACTTC. Protein: CASSLIRDRGHEQYF.